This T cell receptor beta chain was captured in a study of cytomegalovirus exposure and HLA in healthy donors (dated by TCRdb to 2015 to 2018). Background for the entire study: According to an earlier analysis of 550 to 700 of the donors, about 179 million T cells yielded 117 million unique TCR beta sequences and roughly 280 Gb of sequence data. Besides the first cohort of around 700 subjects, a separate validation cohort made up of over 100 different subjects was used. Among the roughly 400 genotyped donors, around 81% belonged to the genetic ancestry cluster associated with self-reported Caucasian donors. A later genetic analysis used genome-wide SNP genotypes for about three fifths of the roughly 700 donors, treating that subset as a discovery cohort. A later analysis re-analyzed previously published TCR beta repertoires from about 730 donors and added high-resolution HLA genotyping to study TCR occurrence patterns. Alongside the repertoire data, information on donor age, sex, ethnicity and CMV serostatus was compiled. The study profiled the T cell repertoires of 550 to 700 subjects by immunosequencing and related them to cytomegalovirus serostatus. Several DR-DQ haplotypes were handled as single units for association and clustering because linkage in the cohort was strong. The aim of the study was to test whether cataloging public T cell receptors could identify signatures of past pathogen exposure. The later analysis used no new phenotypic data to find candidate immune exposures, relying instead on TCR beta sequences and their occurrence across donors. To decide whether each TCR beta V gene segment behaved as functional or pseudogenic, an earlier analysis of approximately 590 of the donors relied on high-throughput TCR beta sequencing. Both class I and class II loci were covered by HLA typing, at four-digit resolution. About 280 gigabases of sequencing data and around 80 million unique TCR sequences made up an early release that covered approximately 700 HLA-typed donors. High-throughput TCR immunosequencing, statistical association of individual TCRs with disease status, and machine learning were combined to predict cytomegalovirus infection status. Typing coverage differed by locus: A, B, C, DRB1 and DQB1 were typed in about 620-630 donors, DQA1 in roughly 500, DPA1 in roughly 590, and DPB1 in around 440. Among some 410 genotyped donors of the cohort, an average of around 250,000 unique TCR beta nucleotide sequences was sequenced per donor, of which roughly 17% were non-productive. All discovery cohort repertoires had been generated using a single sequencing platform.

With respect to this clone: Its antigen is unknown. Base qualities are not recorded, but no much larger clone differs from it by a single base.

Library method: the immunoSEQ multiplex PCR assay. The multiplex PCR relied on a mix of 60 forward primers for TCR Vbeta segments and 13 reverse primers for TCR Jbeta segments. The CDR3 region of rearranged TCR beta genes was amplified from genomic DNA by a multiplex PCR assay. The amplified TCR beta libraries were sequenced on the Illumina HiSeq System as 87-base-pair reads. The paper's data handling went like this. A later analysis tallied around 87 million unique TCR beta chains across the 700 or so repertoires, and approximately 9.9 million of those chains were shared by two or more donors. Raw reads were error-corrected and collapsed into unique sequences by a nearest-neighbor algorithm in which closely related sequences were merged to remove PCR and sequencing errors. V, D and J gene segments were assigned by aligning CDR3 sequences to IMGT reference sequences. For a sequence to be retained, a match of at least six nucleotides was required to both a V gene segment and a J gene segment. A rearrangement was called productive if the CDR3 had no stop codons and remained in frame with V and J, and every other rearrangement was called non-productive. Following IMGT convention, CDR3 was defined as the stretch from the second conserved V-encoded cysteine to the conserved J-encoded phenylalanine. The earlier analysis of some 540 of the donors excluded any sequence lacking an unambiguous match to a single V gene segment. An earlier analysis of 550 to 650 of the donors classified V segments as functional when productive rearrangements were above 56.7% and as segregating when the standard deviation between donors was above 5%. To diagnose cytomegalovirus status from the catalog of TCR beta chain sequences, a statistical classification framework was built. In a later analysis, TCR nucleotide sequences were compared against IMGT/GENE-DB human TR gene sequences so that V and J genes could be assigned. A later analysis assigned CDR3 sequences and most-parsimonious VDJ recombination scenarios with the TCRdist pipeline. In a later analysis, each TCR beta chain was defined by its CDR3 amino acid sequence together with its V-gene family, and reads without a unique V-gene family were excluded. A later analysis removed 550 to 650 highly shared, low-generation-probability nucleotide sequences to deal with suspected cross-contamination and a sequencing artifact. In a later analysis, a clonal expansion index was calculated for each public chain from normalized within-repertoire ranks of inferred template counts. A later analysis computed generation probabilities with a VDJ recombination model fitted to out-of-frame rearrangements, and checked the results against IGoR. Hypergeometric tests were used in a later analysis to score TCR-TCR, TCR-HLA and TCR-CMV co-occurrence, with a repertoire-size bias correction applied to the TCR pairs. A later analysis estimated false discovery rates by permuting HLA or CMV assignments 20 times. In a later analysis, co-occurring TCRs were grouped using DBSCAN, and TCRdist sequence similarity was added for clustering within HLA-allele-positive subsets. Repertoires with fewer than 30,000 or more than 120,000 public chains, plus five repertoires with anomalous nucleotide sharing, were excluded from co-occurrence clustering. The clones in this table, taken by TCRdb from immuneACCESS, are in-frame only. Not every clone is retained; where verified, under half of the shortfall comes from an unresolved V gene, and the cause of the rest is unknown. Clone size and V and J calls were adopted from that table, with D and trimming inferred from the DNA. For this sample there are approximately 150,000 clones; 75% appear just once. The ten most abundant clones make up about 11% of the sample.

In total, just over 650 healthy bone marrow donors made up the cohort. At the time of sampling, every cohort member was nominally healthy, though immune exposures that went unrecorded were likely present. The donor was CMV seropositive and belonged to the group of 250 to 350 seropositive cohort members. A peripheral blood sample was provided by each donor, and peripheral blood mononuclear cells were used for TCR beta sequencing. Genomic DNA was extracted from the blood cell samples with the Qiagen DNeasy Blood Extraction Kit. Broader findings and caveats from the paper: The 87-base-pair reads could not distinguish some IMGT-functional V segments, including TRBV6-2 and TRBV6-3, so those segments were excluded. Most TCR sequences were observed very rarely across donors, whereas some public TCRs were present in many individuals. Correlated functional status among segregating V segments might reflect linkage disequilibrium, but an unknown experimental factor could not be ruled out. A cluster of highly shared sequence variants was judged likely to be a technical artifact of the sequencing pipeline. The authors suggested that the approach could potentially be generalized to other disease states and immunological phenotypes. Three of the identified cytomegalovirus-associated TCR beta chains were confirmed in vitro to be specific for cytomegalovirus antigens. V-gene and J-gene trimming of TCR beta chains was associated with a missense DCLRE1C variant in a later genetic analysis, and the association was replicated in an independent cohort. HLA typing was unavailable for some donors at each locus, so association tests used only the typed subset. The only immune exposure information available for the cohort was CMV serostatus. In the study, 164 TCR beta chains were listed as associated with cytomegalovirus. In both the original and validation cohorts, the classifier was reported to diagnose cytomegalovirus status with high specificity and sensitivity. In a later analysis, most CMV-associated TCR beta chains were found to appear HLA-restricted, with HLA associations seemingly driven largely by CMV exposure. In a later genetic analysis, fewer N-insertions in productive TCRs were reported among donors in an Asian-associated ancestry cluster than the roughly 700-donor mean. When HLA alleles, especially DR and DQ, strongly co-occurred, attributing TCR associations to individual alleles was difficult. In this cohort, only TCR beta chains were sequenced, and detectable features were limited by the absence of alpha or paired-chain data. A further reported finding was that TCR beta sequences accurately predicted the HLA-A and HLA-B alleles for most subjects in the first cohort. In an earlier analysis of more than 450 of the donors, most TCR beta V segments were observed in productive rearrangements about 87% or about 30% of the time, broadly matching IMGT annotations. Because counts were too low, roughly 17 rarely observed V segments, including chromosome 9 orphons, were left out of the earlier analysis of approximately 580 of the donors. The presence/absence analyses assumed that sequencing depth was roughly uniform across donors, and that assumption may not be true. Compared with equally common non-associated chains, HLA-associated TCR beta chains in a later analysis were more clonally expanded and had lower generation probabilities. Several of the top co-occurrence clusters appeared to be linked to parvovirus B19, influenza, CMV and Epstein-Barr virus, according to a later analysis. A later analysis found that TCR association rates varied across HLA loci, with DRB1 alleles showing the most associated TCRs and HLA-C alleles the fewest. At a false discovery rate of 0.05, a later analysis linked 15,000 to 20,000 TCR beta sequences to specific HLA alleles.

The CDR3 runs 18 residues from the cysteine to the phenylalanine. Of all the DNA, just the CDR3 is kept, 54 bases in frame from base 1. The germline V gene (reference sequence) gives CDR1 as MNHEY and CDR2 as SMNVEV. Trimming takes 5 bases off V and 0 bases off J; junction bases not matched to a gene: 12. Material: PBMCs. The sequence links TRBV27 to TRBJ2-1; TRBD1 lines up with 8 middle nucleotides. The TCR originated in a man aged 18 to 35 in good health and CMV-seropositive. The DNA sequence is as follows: TGTGCCAGCAGTCTCCGCGGGACAGGACCTATCTCCTACAATGAGCAGTTCTTC. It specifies CASSLRGTGPISYNEQFF.